These 32 T cell receptor beta chains originate from one sample sequenced in a study of blood T cell repertoires in COVID-19. Using immunoSEQ multiplex PCR, the repertoire was profiled, and TCRdb retains in-frame clones only, with some absent. The sample yields 150,000 to 190,000 clones, roughly 85% seen once. The material sequenced was peripheral blood. The receptors stem from a woman aged 60-75 years with COVID-19, enrolled during active disease.

The chain is built from TRBV4-2 and TRBJ1-1; TRBD1 might be the D (6 bases). The CDR3 is made up of 14 amino acids. Germline V gene data show CDR1 as LGHNA and CDR2 as YNFKEQ. V was shortened by 4 bases and J by 3 bases, with 12 bases between the two germline ends. CDR3 protein: CASSRDRSYTEAFF. The CDR3, as DNA: TGTGCCAGCAGCCGTGACAGGTCCTACACTGAAGCTTTCTTT.

This chain connects TRBV6-6 to TRBJ1-1; D is uncertain. The V and J ends lost 5 bases and 6 bases respectively, with 7 bases between them. This CDR3 is built from 11 residues. Germline lookup yields CDR1 MNHNY and CDR2 SVGAGI (reference sequence). In DNA, the CDR3 is TGTGCCAGCAGTCCCCGGGCTGAAGCTTTCTTT. As protein: CASSPRAEAFF.

The chain employs TRBV5-1 and TRBJ1-6; 8 bases align to TRBD1. Germline assignment: CDR1 SGHRS and CDR2 YFSETQ. V was clipped by 1 base and J by 9 bases; unmatched bases: 6. The CDR3 is made up of 15 amino acids. The CDR3 DNA reads TGCGCCAGCAGCTTGCCAGGGGGCGCCACTTCACCCCTCCACTTT. This translates into CASSLPGGATSPLHF. Full variable domain (rest looked up from reference TRBV5-1 and TRBJ1-6): KAGVTQTPRYLIKTRGQQVTLSCSPISGHRSVSWYQQTPGQGLQFLFEYFSETQRNKGNFPGRFSGRQFSNSRSEMNVSTLELGDSALYLCASSLPGGATSPLHFGNGTRLTVT.

This chain joins TRBV18 and TRBJ2-5; 8 nucleotides align to TRBD1. Trimming removed 6 bases from V and 0 bases from J; junction bases left unmatched: 12. Germline V CDR1 and CDR2: KGHSH, LQKENI. This CDR3 is 17 amino acids long. CDR3 DNA sequence: TGTGCCAGCTCCCTGGGGACAGGAAACTTTTACCAAGAGACCCAGTACTTC. It is translated as CASSLGTGNFYQETQYF.

The chain recombines TRBV25-1 with TRBJ2-1; TRBD2 aligns across 10 bases. V shed 7 bases, J shed 6 bases, and the junction held 6 bases outside the gene matches. The CDR3 is made up of 14 amino acids. The V gene's germline CDR1 is MGHDK and CDR2 SYGVNS. CDR3 residues: CASIVSGRTNEQFF. In DNA form, the CDR3 reads TGTGCCAGCATCGTTAGCGGGAGGACCAATGAGCAGTTCTTC.

This chain uses TRBV11-2 with TRBJ2-4, with 12 nucleotides matching TRBD2. V trimming: 5 bases; J trimming: 0 bases; junction bases outside the gene matches: 8. The CDR3 extends over 18 amino acids. In germline, CDR1 is SGHAT, CDR2 FQNNGV. This chain's CDR3 is CASSRRSGLAGAKNIQYF. The CDR3 region has the DNA TGTGCCAGCAGCCGACGATCGGGACTAGCGGGAGCCAAAAACATTCAGTACTTC. Full variable domain (remainder filled in from reference TRBV11-2 and TRBJ2-4): EAGVAQSPRYKIIEKRQSVAFWCNPISGHATLYWYQQILGQGPKLLIQFQNNGVVDDSQLPKDRFSAERLKGVDSTLKIQPAKLEDSAVYLCASSRRSGLAGAKNIQYFGAGTRLSVL.

The J gene is TRBJ1-6, the V gene TRBV3-1 (or the pseudogene TRBV3-2), with D maybe TRBD1 (6 bases). Germline CDR1 LGHDT, CDR2 YNNKEL (reference sequence). Trimming took off 4 bases at V and 4 bases at J, with 8 bases between the two ends. The CDR3 is 14 amino acids. CDR3 DNA sequence: TGTGCCAGCAGCCTACAGGGATATAATTCACCCCTCCACTTT. It is translated as CASSLQGYNSPLHF.

This chain connects TRBV6-5 to TRBJ1-1; D is ambiguous. This CDR3 has 14 amino acids. CDR1 is MNHEY, CDR2 SVGAGI, per germline. V was shortened by 2 bases and J by 0 bases, with 7 bases between the two germline ends. The CDR3 spells CASSYVGLNTEAFF. DNA of the CDR3: TGTGCCAGCAGTTACGTTGGCTTGAACACTGAAGCTTTCTTT.

The gene calls are TRBV5-1 and TRBJ1-2; 9 bases are shared with TRBD1. The CDR3 totals 15 residues. The V gene end was trimmed by 0 bases and the J gene end by 5 bases; junction bases not matched to a gene: 5. Looked up from germline, CDR1 is SGHRS and CDR2 is YFSETQ. CDR3 sequence (DNA): TGCGCCAGCAGCTTGGGGGACAGGGAGGTTTATGGCTACACCTTC. It translates to CASSLGDREVYGYTF.

The chain uses TRBV7-9 and TRBJ2-1, with 15 bases lining up with TRBD2. Germline V CDR1 and CDR2: SEHNR, FQNEAQ (reference sequence). This CDR3 spans 15 amino acids. Unmatched junction bases numbered 6, after V lost 5 bases and J lost 10 bases. Here the CDR3 reads CASSQGLAGGREQFF. The CDR3 DNA reads as TGTGCCAGCAGCCAGGGACTAGCGGGAGGAAGAGAGCAGTTCTTC.

V and J are TRBV6-5 and TRBJ1-1; 7 nucleotides agree with TRBD1. The germline V gene has CDR1 MNHEY and CDR2 SVGAGI. Trimming at V came to 6 bases and at J to 5 bases, leaving 3 bases not matched to a gene. The length of the CDR3 is 12 residues. Here the CDR3 reads CASRQQGTEAFF. The CDR3, as DNA: TGTGCCAGCAGGCAACAGGGGACTGAAGCTTTCTTT.

The rearrangement joins TRBV30 to TRBJ1-4; D not resolved. The CDR3 spans 12 residues. Germline lookup yields CDR1 GTSNPN and CDR2 SVGIG (reference sequence). The CDR3 here is CVCQTTNEKLFF. CDR3 in DNA: TGTGTTTGCCAGACAACTAATGAAAAACTGTTTTTT. Full variable domain (outside the CDR3, taken from reference TRBV30 and TRBJ1-4): SQTIHQWPATLVQPVGSPLSLECTVEGTSNPNLYWYRQAAGRGLQLLFYSVGIGQISSEVPQNLSASRPQDRQFILSSKKLLLSDSGFYLCVCQTTNEKLFFGSGTQLSVL.

The chain combines TRBV6-5 with TRBJ1-5, with D unresolved. V was cut by 8 bases and J by 5 bases, with 10 bases left in between. The CDR3 loop spans 12 amino acids. Germline CDR1 and CDR2: MNHEY and SVGAGI. CDR3 residues: CASLEADQPQHF. The CDR3 coding sequence is TGTGCCAGCTTGGAGGCGGATCAGCCCCAGCATTTT.

This sequence joins TRBV7-8 and TRBJ1-1; D is unclear. Germline-derived CDR1 and CDR2 are SGHVS and FQNEAQ. There are 13 residues in the CDR3. V was cut by 1 base and J by 11 bases, with 14 bases left in between. For the CDR3, the DNA is TGTGCCAGCAGCTTAGGTGGGCCCGTATGGGCTTTCTTT. This gives the protein CASSLGGPVWAFF.

The genes are TRBV2 and TRBJ1-3, with D tentatively TRBD1 (6 bases). This CDR3 contains 15 residues. Germline V gene data show CDR1 as SNHLY and CDR2 as FYNNEI. Trimming removed 6 bases from V and 0 bases from J, with 12 bases in between. CDR3 DNA: TGTGCCAGCAGGCCGCAGGGGTACTCTGGAAACACCATATATTTT. Its protein is CASRPQGYSGNTIYF.

The chain joins TRBV7-6 to TRBJ2-3; 9 bases are shared with TRBD1. The ends lost 4 bases at V and 3 bases at J; junction bases unmatched: 8. The CDR3 consists of 16 residues. Germline V gene sequence: CDR1 SGHVS, CDR2 FNYEAQ. DNA for the CDR3: TGTGCCAGCAGCTCCACAGGGGGCACGGGGACAGATACGCAGTATTTT. Translating it yields CASSSTGGTGTDTQYF. The variable domain in full, completed from reference TRBV7-6 and TRBJ2-3, reads GAGVSQSPRYKVTKRGQDVALRCDPISGHVSLYWYRQALGQGPEFLTYFNYEAQQDKSGLPNDRFSAERPEGSISTLTIQRTEQRDSAMYRCASSSTGGTGTDTQYFGPGTRLTVL.

J is TRBJ1-6 and V is TRBV5-1; D uncertain. This CDR3 comprises 17 residues. The V gene lost 3 bases and the J gene lost 0 bases, with 13 bases spanning the gap. Germline-derived CDR1 and CDR2 are SGHRS and YFSETQ. The CDR3 region is CASSSRGGSSYNSPLHF. DNA for the CDR3: TGCGCCAGCAGCTCACGGGGAGGGAGCTCCTATAATTCACCCCTCCACTTT.

The chain couples TRBV9 to TRBJ2-5; TRBD1 is a possible D gene (6 bases). V gave up 3 bases and J gave up 7 bases, with 22 bases separating them. The CDR3 sequence is 16 residues long. Per the germline V gene, CDR1 is SGDLS and CDR2 is YYNGEE. The DNA of the CDR3 is TGTGCCAGCAGCGAGGGGGAAACAGGGATTTCCGGGACCCAGTACTTC. Translating it yields CASSEGETGISGTQYF. The whole variable domain, remainder taken from reference TRBV9 and TRBJ2-5, is DSGVTQTPKHLITATGQRVTLRCSPRSGDLSVYWYQQSLDQGLQFLIQYYNGEERAKGNILERFSAQQFPDLHSELNLSSLELGDSALYFCASSEGETGISGTQYFGPGTRLLVL.

The J gene is TRBJ2-7, the V gene TRBV20-1, with D perhaps TRBD2 (5 bases). V lost 3 bases and J lost 1, with 19 bases in between. CDR3 length: 16 residues. In germline, CDR1 is DFQATT, CDR2 SNEGSKA (reference sequence). The CDR3: CSASGSLQLASYEQYF. Here the CDR3 DNA reads TGCAGTGCTAGTGGATCTTTACAGCTAGCTTCCTACGAGCAGTACTTC.

This clone was seen just once. The gene calls are TRBV3-1 (or the pseudogene TRBV3-2) and TRBJ1-2; 9 positions match TRBD1. With V trimmed by 2 bases and J by 4 bases, 5 bases remained unmatched. The V gene's germline CDR1 is LGHDT and CDR2 YNNKEL (reference sequence). There are 15 residues in the CDR3. CDR3 residues: CASSQTGGAVYGYTF. The CDR3 bases are TGTGCCAGCAGCCAAACAGGGGGCGCGGTCTATGGCTACACCTTC.

The CDR3 DNA reads as TGTGCCAGCAGCTCGTCCCGTGCGAACGCCGGCTATGGCTACACCTTC. Its translation: CASSSSRANAGYGYTF. This chain connects TRBV5-4 to TRBJ1-2; the D is unclear. Germline values: CDR1 SGHNT, CDR2 YYREEE (reference sequence). The CDR3 is made up of 16 amino acids. With 3 bases removed from V and 4 bases from J, the gap between germline ends came to 19 bases.

The chain joins TRBV13 to TRBJ1-5, with D possibly matching TRBD1 (6 bases). Germline CDR1 PRHDT, CDR2 FYEKMQ (reference sequence). The CDR3 is made up of 15 amino acids. V was shortened by 5 bases and J by 1 base, with 12 bases between the two germline ends. CDR3 nucleotide sequence: TGTGCCAGCAGCCGTGGGACATTAAGCAATCAGCCCCAGCATTTT. This encodes CASSRGTLSNQPQHF.

This clone was found once. The rearrangement links TRBV15 to TRBJ1-1; TRBD1 aligns across 7 bases. This CDR3 is built from 13 residues. V was pared by 0 bases and J by 11 bases, with 6 bases of the junction left unmatched. Germline V gene data show CDR1 as LNHNV and CDR2 as YYDKDF (reference sequence). CDR3 nucleotide sequence: TGTGCCACCAGCAGAGATAGGGGGCTCAATGCTTTCTTT. Translated, it gives CATSRDRGLNAFF.

This clone was recorded a few times. The chain combines TRBV6-5 with TRBJ2-5; weak D call: TRBD1 (7 bases). CDR1 is MNHEY and CDR2 is SVGAGI in the germline V gene. V gave up 5 bases and J gave up 1 base, with 14 bases separating them. CDR3 size: 15 residues. The CDR3 region is CASSNPGGGQETQYF. The CDR3 DNA is TGTGCCAGCAGTAACCCAGGGGGAGGCCAAGAGACCCAGTACTTC.

The genes are TRBV29-1 and TRBJ2-3; the D gene is possibly TRBD2 (5 bases). Trimming removed 7 bases from V and 7 bases from J, with 18 bases in between. The CDR3 extends over 13 amino acids. Per germline, CDR1 SQVTM and CDR2 ANQGSEA. This CDR3 is CSGLRGSQNTQYF. Here the CDR3 DNA reads TGCAGCGGACTTCGGGGTTCCCAGAATACGCAGTATTTT.

The chain carries TRBV5-5 and TRBJ2-7; a weak D match, TRBD1 (5 bases). V was shortened by 4 bases and J by 4 bases, with 12 bases between the two germline ends. The length of the CDR3 is 13 residues. Germline V lookup: CDR1 SGHKS, CDR2 YYEKEE (reference sequence). As DNA, the CDR3 is TGTGCCAGCAGCCAGGGCCTCCCTTACGAGCAGTACTTC. Translating it yields CASSQGLPYEQYF.

The chain recombines TRBV6-2 or TRBV6-3 with TRBJ2-1, with D tentatively TRBD2 (6 bases). Trimming removed 6 bases from V and 3 bases from J, with 15 bases in between. This CDR3 spans 15 amino acids. The V gene's germline CDR1 is MNHEY and CDR2 SVGEGT. The CDR3 here is CASSPSPGVYNEQFF. The CDR3, as DNA: TGTGCCAGCAGCCCCTCCCCGGGGGTCTACAATGAGCAGTTCTTC.

The chain links TRBV3-1 (or the pseudogene TRBV3-2) to TRBJ2-2; TRBD1 matches 10 bases. From germline, CDR1 is LGHDT and CDR2 YNNKEL (reference sequence). Losses at the gene ends were 4 bases for V and 3 bases for J; bases not matched to a gene: 5. This CDR3 has 16 amino acids. Here the CDR3 DNA reads TGTGCCAGCAGCCCTCGGACAGGGGGATACACCGGGGAGCTGTTTTTT. Translation gives CASSPRTGGYTGELFF.

This rearrangement joins TRBV7-9 to TRBJ2-1; 7 bases agree with TRBD1. The V gene end was trimmed by 5 bases and the J gene end by 0 bases; junction bases not matched to a gene: 7. Germline-derived CDR1 and CDR2 are SEHNR and FQNEAQ (reference sequence). CDR3 length: 16 amino acids. The CDR3 bases are TGTGCCAGCAGCCCCCTGGACAGGAGCTCCTACAATGAGCAGTTCTTC. Its translation is CASSPLDRSSYNEQFF. Together with reference TRBV7-9 and TRBJ2-1, the CDR3 gives the full variable domain: DTGVSQNPRHKITKRGQNVTFRCDPISEHNRLYWYRQTLGQGPEFLTYFQNEAQLEKSRLLSDRFSAERPKGSFSTLEIQRTEQGDSAMYLCASSPLDRSSYNEQFFGPGTRLTVL.

The rearrangement links TRBV7-9 to TRBJ1-2; D gene ambiguous. Per the germline V gene, CDR1 is SEHNR and CDR2 is FQNEAQ (reference sequence). CDR3 length: 13 residues. V gave up 4 bases and J gave up 0 bases, with 6 bases separating them. The CDR3 here is CASSSGANYGYTF. Here the CDR3 DNA reads TGTGCCAGCAGCTCGGGAGCTAACTATGGCTACACCTTC.

The chain links TRBV18 to TRBJ1-1; 9 bases are a match to TRBD1. From germline, CDR1 is KGHSH and CDR2 LQKENI. CDR3 length equals 17 residues. V was pared by 3 bases and J by 6 bases, with 14 bases of the junction left unmatched. The CDR3 region has the DNA TGTGCCAGCTCACCGGCCGGGACAGGGAATTCGGAAGCTGAAGCTTTCTTT. It specifies CASSPAGTGNSEAEAFF.

The CDR3 bases are TGTGCCAGTAGTGGGGGGACAGGGGCGGAAAGCAATCAGCCCCAGCATTTT. Protein sequence: CASSGGTGAESNQPQHF. V and J are TRBV19 and TRBJ1-5, with 10 positions matching TRBD1. CDR1 is LNHDA, CDR2 SQIVND, per germline (reference sequence). The V segment lost 5 bases and the J segment 1 base; nucleotides outside the gene matches: 8. The CDR3 totals 17 residues.